This T cell receptor beta chain originates from a study of patients and donors after allogeneic stem cell transplantation. TCRdb ran MiXCR on the RT-PCR reads and lists one entry per CDR3 protein. The table shows about 960,000 distinct CDR3 sequences, with approximately 19% occurring only once. This clonotype was seen only a few times. CDR1 is KGHSH and CDR2 is LQKENI in the germline V gene. V shed 3 bases and J shed 2 bases, with 14 bases lying between them. The CDR3 consists of 15 residues. V usage is TRBV18 and J usage is TRBJ2-7; D might be TRBD1 or TRBD2, each matching 5 bases. This sequence originates from a human donor who was either an allogeneic HSCT recipient or a stem cell or donor lymphocyte infusion donor (not recorded which). It is not recorded whose cells these are; they may come from a transplant donor. Material for sequencing was blood, either unsorted or a sorted T cell fraction (not recorded which). CDR3 DNA sequence: TGTGCCAGCTCACCCCCGGGGCGCCTCCCCTACGAGCAGTACTTC. Amino acids: CASSPPGRLPYEQYF.